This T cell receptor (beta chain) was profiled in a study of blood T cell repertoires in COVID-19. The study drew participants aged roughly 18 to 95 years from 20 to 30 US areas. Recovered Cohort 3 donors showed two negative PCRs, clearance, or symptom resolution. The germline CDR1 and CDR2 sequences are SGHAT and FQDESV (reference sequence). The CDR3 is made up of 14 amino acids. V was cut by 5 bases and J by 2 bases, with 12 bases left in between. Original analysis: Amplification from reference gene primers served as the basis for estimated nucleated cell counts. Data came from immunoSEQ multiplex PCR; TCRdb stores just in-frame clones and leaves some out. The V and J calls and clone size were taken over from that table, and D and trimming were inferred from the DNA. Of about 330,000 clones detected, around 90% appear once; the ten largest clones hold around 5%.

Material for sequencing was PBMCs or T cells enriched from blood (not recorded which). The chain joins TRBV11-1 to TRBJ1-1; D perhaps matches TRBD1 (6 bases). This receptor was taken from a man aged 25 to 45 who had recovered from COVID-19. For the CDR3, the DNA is TGTGCCAGCAGCCCCGGACAGACCAACACTGAAGCTTTCTTT. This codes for CASSPGQTNTEAFF. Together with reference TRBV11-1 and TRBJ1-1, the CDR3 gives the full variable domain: EAEVAQSPRYKITEKSQAVAFWCDPISGHATLYWYRQILGQGPELLVQFQDESVVDDSQLPKDRFSAERLKGVDSTLKIQPAELGDSAMYLCASSPGQTNTEAFFGQGTRLTVV.